A single T cell receptor beta chain is shown here with its context. This sample includes further DNA sequences coding for the same CDR3. This entry comes from a study of blood T cell repertoires in COVID-19. Study background: T cells, B-cell-depleted T cells, or PBMCs supplied cDNA or gDNA.

Donors were grouped by their self-reported clinical history. As originally analysed: Estimation of nucleated cell counts relied on the amplification of reference gene primers. Using immunoSEQ multiplex PCR, the repertoire was profiled, and TCRdb retains in-frame clones only, with some absent. V and J calls and clone size are as listed in that table; D and trimming were resolved from the DNA. This sample has about 370,000 clones, with 75% to 90% found just once. The CDR3 consists of 13 residues. Trimming pared 2 bases from V and 4 bases from J, leaving 8 bases between. The germline V gene encodes CDR1 MNHEY and CDR2 SVGAGI.

The sequencing input was PBMCs or T cells enriched from blood (not recorded which). This sequence was found in a man in his late teens or twenties who had recovered from COVID-19. The chain recombines TRBV6-5 with TRBJ1-1; D perhaps matches TRBD1 (5 bases). The CDR3 DNA reads as TGTGCCAGCAGTTACCCGGGGGGCACTGAAGCTTTCTTT. Protein product: CASSYPGGTEAFF.